This T cell receptor (beta chain) was recovered during a study of OX40 agonist ivuxolimab in advanced cancers. The overall study: The dose-escalation group included hepatocellular carcinoma, melanoma, renal cell carcinoma and head and neck cancer. Age averaged around 60 years (range about 20 to 80), and more than 80% were male. Two patients with cutaneous melanoma and one with hepatocellular carcinoma, three in total, showed partial responses. General observations from the study: Averaged across samples, CD8+ T cells carried more expanded clones than CD4+ did.

By share, this clone counts as medium-sized. Its target is unknown. The CDR3 is 14 residues long. Looked up from germline, CDR1 is MDHEN and CDR2 is SYDVKM. V shed 3 bases, J shed 3 bases, and the junction held 4 bases outside the gene matches. This table comes from immunoSEQ multiplex PCR, and its TCRdb copy is limited to in-frame clones, with some not included. The sample includes some 10,000 clones, around four fifths seen only once; the top ten take more than 9%. The specimen was CD4+ or CD8+ T cells sorted from blood, collected in a trial of the OX40 agonist ivuxolimab. This chain connects TRBV28 to TRBJ2-7, with 8 bases that match TRBD1. This receptor was taken from an adult with an advanced solid tumor such as melanoma, head and neck, liver or kidney cancer. CDR3 bases: TGTGCCAGCAGTTTCGGGACAGGACTCTACGAGCAGTACTTC. It yields the protein CASSFGTGLYEQYF.